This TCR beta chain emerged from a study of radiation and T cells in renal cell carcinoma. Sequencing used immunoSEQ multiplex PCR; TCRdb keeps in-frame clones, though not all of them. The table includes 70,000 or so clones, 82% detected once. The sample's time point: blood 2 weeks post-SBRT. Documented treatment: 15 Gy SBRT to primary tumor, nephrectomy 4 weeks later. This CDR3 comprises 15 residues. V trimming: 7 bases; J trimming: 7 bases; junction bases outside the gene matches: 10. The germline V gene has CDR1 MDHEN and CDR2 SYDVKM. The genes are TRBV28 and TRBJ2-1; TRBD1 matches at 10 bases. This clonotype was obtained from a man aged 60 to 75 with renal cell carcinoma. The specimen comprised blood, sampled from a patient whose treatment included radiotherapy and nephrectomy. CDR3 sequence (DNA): TGTGCCAGCATCCGACAGGGGGCGAACGGGAATGAGCAGTTCTTC. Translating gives CASIRQGANGNEQFF.